Sequencing of this T cell receptor (beta chain) was carried out in a study of cytomegalovirus exposure and HLA in healthy donors. The PCR used 60 Vbeta and 13 Jbeta primers. The repertoire was sequenced with immunoSEQ multiplex PCR; TCRdb's copy has only in-frame clones and lacks some. Of about 100,000 clones listed, around 80% are singletons. The germline V gene encodes CDR1 ENHRY and CDR2 SYGVKD. Trimming left V 3 bases short and J 4 bases short, with 12 bases between. The CDR3 has 14 residues. The chain joins TRBV10-3 to TRBJ1-1; D gene unclear. The sequence was obtained from a woman aged 55-69 years in good health and CMV-seronegative. The sample taken for sequencing was PBMCs. As DNA, the CDR3 is TGTGCCATCAGTGAAGAGGGTCATGGCACTGAAGCTTTCTTT. Its translation is CAISEEGHGTEAFF.